This T cell receptor (beta chain) was recorded in a study of blood T cell repertoires in COVID-19. Methods used by the authors: Cell counts per sample came from amplifying reference gene primers. Repertoires were generated with immunoSEQ multiplex PCR, while TCRdb's copy carries only in-frame clones and drops some. V, J and clone size are taken as reported in that table, and D and trimming were inferred from the DNA itself. Here the sample spans roughly 75,000 clones, around 89% being singletons. This CDR3 spans 14 amino acids. The V and J ends lost 6 bases and 13 bases, in that order; junction bases with no gene match: 14. Germline V gives CDR1 MDHEN, CDR2 SYDVKM.

This TCR was sampled from a man in his sixties with acute or convalescent COVID-19. The rearrangement joins TRBV28 to TRBJ2-3; 9 positions match TRBD2. Sequencing was done on a sample of peripheral blood. Here the CDR3 DNA reads TGTGCCAGCAGGCTTAGCGGGGGTCGTTTTCAGGAGTATTTT. It codes for CASRLSGGRFQEYF.